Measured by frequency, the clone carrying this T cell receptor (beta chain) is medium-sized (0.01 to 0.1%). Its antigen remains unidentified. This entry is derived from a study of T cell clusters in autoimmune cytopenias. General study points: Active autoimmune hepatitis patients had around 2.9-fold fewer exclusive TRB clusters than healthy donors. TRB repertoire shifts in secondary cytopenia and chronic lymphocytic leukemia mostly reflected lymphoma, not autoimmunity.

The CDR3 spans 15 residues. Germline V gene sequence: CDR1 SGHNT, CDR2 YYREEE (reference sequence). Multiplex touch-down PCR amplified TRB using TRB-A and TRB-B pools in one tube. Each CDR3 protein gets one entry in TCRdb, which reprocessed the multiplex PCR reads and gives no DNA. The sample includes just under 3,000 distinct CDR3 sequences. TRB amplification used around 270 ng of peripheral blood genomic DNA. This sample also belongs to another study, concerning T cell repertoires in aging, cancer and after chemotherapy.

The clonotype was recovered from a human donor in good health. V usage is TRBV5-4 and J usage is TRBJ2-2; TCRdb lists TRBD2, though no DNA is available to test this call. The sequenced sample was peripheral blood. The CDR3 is CASQELAGNTGELFF.